The next 19 T cell receptor beta chains were all read from a single sample in a study of blood T cells in healthy people across ages. Through a sample-barcoded 5' primer and a J-beta primer mix, a second PCR was run for 7 to 11 cycles. TCRdb fed the 5' RACE reads into MiXCR, producing one record per CDR3 protein. The table has over 1,500,000 distinct CDR3 sequences, just under 50% seen once. Material: blood. Receptors originate from a woman aged 40 to 50 in good health.

This clonotype was observed a handful of times. The V gene is TRBV20-1, the J gene TRBJ2-3; TRBD2 might be the D (6 bases). Trimming shortened V by 0 bases and J by 1 base, and 8 bases separated the two germline ends. CDR3 size: 14 residues. Per the germline V gene, CDR1 is DFQATT and CDR2 is SNEGSKA (reference sequence). The CDR3 bases are TGCAGTGCTAGAGAAAGCGGGCGCACAGATACGCAGTATTTT. Its protein is CSARESGRTDTQYF.

The chain carries TRBV6-1 and TRBJ1-2; 9 bases are a match to TRBD1. The germline CDR1 and CDR2 sequences are MNHNS and SASEGT. The CDR3 is made up of 14 amino acids. The V and J ends lost 4 bases and 7 bases, in that order; junction bases with no gene match: 7. The CDR3, as DNA: TGTGCCAGCAGTGTAGGGACAGGGCCTCGTGGCTACACCTTC. Translation gives CASSVGTGPRGYTF.

This clonotype appeared a few times. The chain recombines TRBV6-2 or TRBV6-3 with TRBJ2-7, with D perhaps TRBD1 or TRBD2 (5 bases each). CDR1 is MNHEY, CDR2 SVGEGT, per germline. Trimming shortened V by 10 bases and J by 2 bases, and 15 bases separated the two germline ends. This CDR3 region has 13 residues. This CDR3 is CATNSGTAYEQYF. As DNA, the CDR3 is TGTGCCACCAACTCCGGGACGGCCTACGAGCAGTACTTC.

The chain links TRBV3-1 to TRBJ2-7; D is possibly TRBD1 or TRBD2 (5 bases each). This CDR3 has 18 amino acids. The V gene's germline CDR1 is LGHDT and CDR2 YNNKEL (reference sequence). V gave up 4 bases and J gave up 1 base, with 23 bases separating them. CDR3 region: CASSPGAGTNRDSYEQYF. CDR3 DNA sequence: TGTGCCAGCAGCCCCGGAGCCGGGACGAACCGGGATTCCTACGAGCAGTACTTC.

The chain carries TRBV20-1 and TRBJ1-2; D perhaps matches TRBD1 (6 bases). With 0 bases removed from V and 1 base from J, the gap between germline ends came to 9 bases. There are 14 residues in the CDR3. Germline-derived CDR1 and CDR2 are DFQATT and SNEGSKA (reference sequence). DNA for the CDR3: TGCAGTGCTAGAGATGAGGGGGTTAACTATGGCTACACCTTC. It specifies CSARDEGVNYGYTF.

The J gene is TRBJ1-1, the V gene TRBV6-2 or TRBV6-3; D unresolved. Trimming cost V 2 bases and J 1 base, with 5 bases left between them. Per the germline V gene, CDR1 is MNHEY and CDR2 is SVGEGT. The CDR3 contains 13 residues. In DNA, the CDR3 is TGTGCCAGCAGTTACGCGGAGAACACTGAAGCTTTCTTT. The encoded protein is CASSYAENTEAFF.

The chain uses TRBV4-3 and TRBJ2-5; D is undetermined. Trimming left V 0 bases short and J 7 bases short, with 12 bases between. Per germline, CDR1 LGHNA and CDR2 YSLEER. This CDR3 contains 14 residues. CDR3 DNA: TGCGCCAGCAGCCAAGATTCGCGAAGTGGGACCCAGTACTTC. Translation: CASSQDSRSGTQYF.

CDR3: CSARGSGGSTDTQYF. Here the CDR3 DNA reads TGCAGTGCTAGAGGTAGCGGCGGTAGCACAGATACGCAGTATTTT. The chain employs TRBV20-1 and TRBJ2-3, with D possibly being TRBD2 (6 bases). Per the germline V gene, CDR1 is DFQATT and CDR2 is SNEGSKA (reference sequence). This CDR3 has 15 residues. V was trimmed by 1 base and J by 0 bases, leaving 11 bases between them.

The V and J genes are TRBV12-3 or TRBV12-4 and TRBJ2-3, with 9 positions matching TRBD2. This CDR3 has 12 residues. The V segment lost 6 bases and the J segment 5 bases; nucleotides outside the gene matches: 0. The CDR3 loop reads CASRTSGDTQYF. In DNA, the CDR3 is TGTGCCAGCAGGACTAGCGGAGATACGCAGTATTTT.

This clonotype was observed a handful of times. The chain combines TRBV7-2 with TRBJ1-2; D remains unclear. Germline loops: CDR1 SGHTA, CDR2 FQGNSA. Trimming took off 4 bases at V and 4 bases at J, with 10 bases between the two ends. The CDR3 has 13 residues. CDR3 sequence (DNA): TGTGCCAGCAGCTCCCAAATAGCCTATGGCTACACCTTC. Its translation is CASSSQIAYGYTF.

The chain employs TRBV7-8 and TRBJ1-4; 7 nucleotides agree with TRBD1. The germline gives CDR1 SGHVS, CDR2 FQNEAQ. V lost 3 bases, J lost 7 bases, and 2 bases stayed unmatched. This CDR3 region has 13 residues. As DNA, the CDR3 is TGTGCCAGCAGCTTGACAGGGCCTGAAAAACTGTTTTTT. Protein: CASSLTGPEKLFF.

The V call is TRBV12-3 or TRBV12-4, the J call TRBJ1-4; TRBD1 matches 9 bases. V gave up 5 bases and J gave up 10 bases; unmatched junction bases: 11. The CDR3 length is 15 residues. The CDR3 spells CASSQLGQGGGKLFF. Written as DNA, the CDR3 is TGTGCCAGCAGTCAACTGGGACAGGGAGGCGGAAAACTGTTTTTT.

V gene TRBV7-3 combines with J gene TRBJ2-5; D remains ambiguous. The V gene lost 4 bases and the J gene lost 7 bases, with 13 bases spanning the gap. This CDR3 region has 13 residues. Germline V CDR1 and CDR2: SGHTA, FQGTGA. The CDR3 protein is CASSWNPEGTQYF. The CDR3 nucleotides are TGTGCCAGCAGCTGGAACCCTGAAGGGACCCAGTACTTC.

The chain uses TRBV7-2 and TRBJ2-7; maybe TRBD2 (6 bases). CDR3 length equals 13 residues. Germline-derived CDR1 and CDR2 are SGHTA and FQGNSA. V was clipped by 5 bases and J by 11 bases, with 19 bases between them. DNA for the CDR3: TGTGCCAGCAGCCCACGGGAGAGGGGAAGGAAGTACTTC. It encodes CASSPRERGRKYF.

V gene TRBV28 combines with J gene TRBJ2-7; 8 bases are shared with TRBD1. The CDR3 runs to 15 residues. The junction had 8 bases not matched to a gene; V was cut back by 5 bases and J by 2 bases. From germline, CDR1 is MDHEN and CDR2 SYDVKM. The CDR3 nucleotides read TGTGCCAGCAGTCCCCGGACAGGGCTACCCTACGAGCAGTACTTC. This sequence encodes CASSPRTGLPYEQYF.

The V call is TRBV6-6, the J call TRBJ2-5; 7 positions agree with TRBD1. The tail of the sequence fits TRBJ2-1 better, so the J call may be wrong. Germline CDR1 MNHNY, CDR2 SVGAGI (reference sequence). The CDR3 length is 14 residues. The CDR3 coding sequence is TGTGCCAGCAGGGGGGTGGGACAGCAAGAGACCCAGTTCTTC. Translating it yields CASRGVGQQETQFF.

This clonotype is a singleton in its sample. The genes are TRBV14 and TRBJ2-5, with 7 nucleotides matching TRBD1. After removal of 3 bases from V and 4 bases from J, the junction contained 11 bases not matched to a gene. Per germline, CDR1 SGHDN and CDR2 FVKESK. The CDR3 covers 16 residues. DNA of the CDR3: TGTGCCAGCAGCCAGTCCAGGGGGTTCCAATCAGAGACCCAGTACTTC. Encoded protein: CASSQSRGFQSETQYF.

V and J are TRBV2 and TRBJ2-1, with 13 bases identical to TRBD2. V gave up 8 bases and J gave up 0 bases; unmatched junction bases: 16. CDR3 length: 20 residues. In germline, CDR1 is SNHLY, CDR2 FYNNEI. The CDR3 bases are TGTGCCAGCGGGAACCGACTAGCGGGGGGCCTCCCTTTCTCCTACAATGAGCAGTTCTTC. Protein: CASGNRLAGGLPFSYNEQFF.

The chain joins TRBV9 to TRBJ2-3, with D tentatively TRBD1 or TRBD2 (5 bases each). The CDR3 consists of 17 residues. The V end was cut by 0 bases, the J end by 5 bases, with 19 bases between. CDR1 is SGDLS, CDR2 YYNGEE, per germline. For the CDR3, the DNA is TGTGCCAGCAGCGTAGCGGCCGAGGGGCGGGTGGGAGATACGCAGTATTTT. Residues: CASSVAAEGRVGDTQYF.